This T cell receptor beta chain came from a study of cytomegalovirus exposure and HLA in healthy donors. Worth noting for this clone: What it binds is unknown.

From germline, CDR1 is SNHLY and CDR2 FYNNEI. The CDR3 is 13 residues long. V was cut by 6 bases and J by 5 bases, with 11 bases left in between. General study findings and limits: In all likelihood, a cluster of highly shared sequence variants was a sequencing artifact. Listed as cytomegalovirus-associated were 150 or so TCR beta chains.

The PCR employed 60 Vbeta primers together with 13 Jbeta primers. Produced via immunoSEQ multiplex PCR; TCRdb's table is partial and in-frame only. Of approximately 130,000 clones in the sample, around 84% are singletons; the top ten hold roughly 3%. The material sequenced was PBMCs. The TCR originated in a man aged 50 to 60 in good health and CMV-seronegative. This chain connects TRBV2 to TRBJ2-1; D might be TRBD2 (6 bases). This CDR3 reads CASRELANNEQFF. CDR3 nucleotides: TGTGCCAGCAGAGAGCTAGCGAACAATGAGCAGTTCTTC.